The 18 T cell receptor beta chains below were found in one sample sequenced in a study of T cells in Graves' hyperthyroidism and ophthalmopathy. TCR beta CDR3 sequences were amplified from RNA transcripts. The HTBI primer set drove a first-round RT-PCR of the TCR CDR3. TCRdb reprocessed the multiplex PCR reads with MiXCR, giving one entry per CDR3 protein. Of about 52,000 distinct CDR3 sequences in the sample, approximately 52% were seen once. The specimen was blood. Receptors originate from a woman aged 50 to 60 with Graves' ophthalmopathy.

The table lists this clonotype with many counts. The chain is built from TRBV24-1 and TRBJ2-3, with D possibly TRBD2 on 6 matching bases. CDR3 length: 17 residues. Deletions cut 0 bases from V and 0 bases from J, with 12 bases between. Germline values: CDR1 KGHDR, CDR2 SFDVKD. CDR3 in DNA: TGTGCCACCAGTGATTTGGGAGGGACTTCTAGCACAGATACGCAGTATTTT. Protein sequence: CATSDLGGTSSTDTQYF.

The chain has TRBV5-4 and TRBJ2-7; D remains ambiguous. This CDR3 contains 15 residues. V was trimmed by 3 bases and J by 3 bases, leaving 16 bases between them. The germline CDR1 and CDR2 sequences are SGHNT and YYREEE (reference sequence). The CDR3 sequence is CASSWDVTVDYEQYF. CDR3 bases: TGTGCCAGCAGCTGGGATGTTACTGTTGACTACGAGCAGTACTTC.

The count of this clonotype is one. The rearrangement links TRBV6-4 to TRBJ1-5, with TRBD1 identical over 9 bases. Germline-derived CDR1 and CDR2 are MRHNA and SNTAGT. This CDR3 has 12 amino acids. The CDR3 loop is CGDRDSNQPQHF. In DNA form, the CDR3 reads TGTGGGGACAGGGACAGCAATCAGCCCCAGCATTTT.

V usage is TRBV15 and J usage is TRBJ2-2, with D perhaps matching TRBD2 (5 bases). V was trimmed by 1 base and J by 5 bases, leaving 5 bases between them. Germline V gene lookup returns CDR1 LNHNV and CDR2 YYDKDF (reference sequence). The CDR3 runs 13 residues. The CDR3 sequence is CATSRGGTGELFF. The CDR3 DNA reads TGTGCCACCAGCAGAGGAGGGACCGGGGAGCTGTTTTTT.

This sequence joins TRBV10-3 and TRBJ1-2; 8 bases line up with TRBD1. After removal of 4 bases from V and 7 bases from J, the junction contained 11 bases not matched to a gene. Germline CDR1 is ENHRY and CDR2 is SYGVKD. The CDR3 is 15 amino acids. CDR3 residues: CAISADRAGASGYTF. DNA of the CDR3: TGTGCCATCAGTGCGGACAGGGCCGGGGCCTCTGGCTACACCTTC.

This clonotype was counted at least ten times. The J gene is TRBJ2-3, the V gene TRBV7-3; weak D call: TRBD2 (5 bases). The CDR3 runs 14 residues. Germline CDR1 is SGHTA and CDR2 is FQGTGA. The V end was cut by 5 bases, the J end by 6 bases, with 15 bases between. The CDR3 DNA follows: TGTGCCAGCAGCGCCTCAAGCGGCGCGGATACGCAGTATTTT. Translating gives CASSASSGADTQYF.

This rearrangement joins TRBV20-1 to TRBJ2-7, with 7 bases aligning to TRBD1. This CDR3 spans 13 amino acids. V shed 0 bases and J 3 bases; nucleotides not matched to a gene: 2. Looked up from germline, CDR1 is DFQATT and CDR2 is SNEGSKA (reference sequence). CDR3 DNA: TGCAGTGCTAGAGATCCAGGGGGCTACGAGCAGTACTTC. It codes for CSARDPGGYEQYF.

This clonotype was detected ten times or more. The CDR3 loop is CASSLVGRGTRNEQFF. The CDR3, as DNA: TGTGCCAGCAGCTTAGTCGGCCGGGGAACGCGCAATGAGCAGTTCTTC. The chain links TRBV7-2 to TRBJ2-1; perhaps TRBD2 as D (5 bases). This CDR3 has 16 residues. V shed 1 base and J shed 6 bases, with 16 bases lying between them. CDR1 and CDR2 (germline): SGHTA, FQGNSA.

In the case of this clonotype: The missing conserved phenylalanine or tryptophan at the end of this CDR3 makes a read error likely. No DNA is shown, since the ends of the CDR3 on it are uncertain; the CDR3 is the one TCRdb lists. The chain carries TRBV7-2 and TRBJ2-7; the table's D call of TRBD2 was not tested on the DNA. The CDR3 spans 10 residues, counting both ends. Germline CDR1 is SGHTA and CDR2 is FQGNSA. CDR3 amino acids: CASRPGQANT.

This clonotype was counted many times. V and J are TRBV5-1 and TRBJ2-7, with a tentative D call TRBD1 (6 bases). V lost 2 bases, J lost 2 bases, and 8 bases lay in between. CDR1 SGHRS and CDR2 YFSETQ come from the germline V gene. This CDR3 contains 13 residues. The CDR3 loop is CASSLGGTYEQYF. DNA of the CDR3: TGCGCCAGCAGCTTAGGGGGAACCTACGAGCAGTACTTC. Filled out from reference TRBV5-1 and TRBJ2-7, the complete variable domain reads KAGVTQTPRYLIKTRGQQVTLSCSPISGHRSVSWYQQTPGQGLQFLFEYFSETQRNKGNFPGRFSGRQFSNSRSEMNVSTLELGDSALYLCASSLGGTYEQYFGPGTRLTVT.

V gene TRBV20-1 combines with J gene TRBJ2-7; D may correspond to TRBD1 or TRBD2 (5 bases each). CDR1 DFQATT and CDR2 SNEGSKA come from the germline V gene (reference sequence). Trimming took off 4 bases at V and 2 bases at J, with 9 bases between the two ends. The CDR3 has 12 residues. The CDR3 protein is CSANGDAYEQYF. The CDR3, as DNA: TGCAGTGCTAACGGGGACGCCTACGAGCAGTACTTC.

This rearrangement joins TRBV24-1 to TRBJ2-6, with TRBD1 matching over 7 bases. Germline V gene lookup returns CDR1 KGHDR and CDR2 SFDVKD. The CDR3 totals 18 residues. The V and J ends lost 5 bases and 1 base, in that order; junction bases with no gene match: 10. CDR3 sequence reads: CATSATGTVRSGANVLTF. The CDR3 nucleotides read TGTGCCACCAGTGCCACCGGGACAGTTAGGTCTGGGGCCAACGTCCTGACTTTC.

A remark on this clonotype: Since the CDR3 does not end with the conserved phenylalanine or tryptophan, this likely comes from a read error. This chain uses TRBV11-3 with TRBJ2-7; D gene ambiguous. CDR1 SGHNT and CDR2 YENEEA come from the germline V gene. The ends were cut back, 3 bases at V and 2 bases at J, with 5 bases in the middle. The CDR3 loop spans 12 amino acids. The CDR3 DNA is TGTGCCAGCAGCTTTGGACCCTACGAGCAGTACCTC. Translated: CASSFGPYEQYL.

The sample holds many counts of this clonotype. The V call is TRBV20-1, the J call TRBJ2-1; 10 bases are shared with TRBD2. The CDR3 is made up of 16 amino acids. Germline assignment: CDR1 DFQATT and CDR2 SNEGSKA (reference sequence). V shed 1 base, J shed 5 bases, and the junction held 8 bases outside the gene matches. This chain's CDR3 is CSARVASGSQNNEQFF. DNA for the CDR3: TGCAGTGCTAGAGTGGCTAGCGGGAGCCAAAACAATGAGCAGTTCTTC.

This clonotype appeared many times. This sequence joins TRBV5-1 and TRBJ1-1; D gene uncertain. Germline values: CDR1 SGHRS, CDR2 YFSETQ. The CDR3 contains 14 residues. V lost 4 bases and J 1 base, leaving 11 bases between the germline ends. The CDR3 coding sequence is TGCGCCAGCAGCGAAAATACAGAGAACACTGAAGCTTTCTTT. It yields the protein CASSENTENTEAFF. The full variable domain, its missing parts supplied by reference TRBV5-1 and TRBJ1-1, is KAGVTQTPRYLIKTRGQQVTLSCSPISGHRSVSWYQQTPGQGLQFLFEYFSETQRNKGNFPGRFSGRQFSNSRSEMNVSTLELGDSALYLCASSENTENTEAFFGQGTRLTVV.

This clonotype was recorded many times. V and J are TRBV6-1 and TRBJ1-4; a weak D match, TRBD1 (6 bases). The V gene's germline CDR1 is MNHNS and CDR2 SASEGT. The CDR3 covers 13 residues. V was pared by 4 bases and J by 3 bases, with 6 bases between. CDR3 nucleotide sequence: TGTGCCAGCAGTGGGACAGCTAATGAAAAACTGTTTTTT. Its translation is CASSGTANEKLFF.

This clonotype was recorded once. V is TRBV7-4 and J is TRBJ2-7; D tentatively reads TRBD1 or TRBD2 (7 bases each). This CDR3 has 14 amino acids. Trimming took off 10 bases at V and 5 bases at J, with 21 bases between the two ends. In germline, CDR1 is SGHVT, CDR2 SQSDAQ. CDR3 sequence (DNA): TGTGCCATCCAGCAGGGGGGGACCGAGAACGAGCAGTACTTC. Its translation is CAIQQGGTENEQYF.

This chain joins TRBV7-6 and TRBJ1-4; TRBD1 might be the D (5 bases). Trimming shortened V by 2 bases and J by 4 bases, and 8 bases separated the two germline ends. CDR3 length: 14 residues. CDR1 and CDR2 from the germline V gene are SGHVS and FNYEAQ. The CDR3 sequence is CASSLRGLNEKLFF. The CDR3 nucleotides read TGTGCCAGCAGCTTAAGGGGTCTTAATGAAAAACTGTTTTTT.